Shown below are 20 T cell receptor beta chains from a single sample sequenced in a study of T-cell memory formation after mild COVID-19. Each CDR3 protein gets one entry after TCRdb re-called the 5' RACE reads with MiXCR. Of about 88,000 distinct CDR3 sequences in the sample, about 23% were seen once. The sample consisted of PBMCs or a T cell subset sorted from them (not recorded which). These receptor sequences come from a man aged 18 to 30 who had mild COVID-19 (a few samples of this study predate the infection). Cell type and time point are not known.

This clonotype was observed a few times. The V gene is TRBV5-1, the J gene TRBJ2-2; no definite D call. The CDR3 is made up of 15 amino acids. Trimming cost V 5 bases and J 1 base, with 12 bases left between them. The germline V gene has CDR1 SGHRS and CDR2 YFSETQ. The CDR3: CASSPESENTGELFF. DNA of the CDR3: TGCGCCAGCAGTCCGGAGAGCGAGAACACCGGGGAGCTGTTTTTT.

The chain combines TRBV20-1 with TRBJ1-1; tentative D call: TRBD1 (6 bases). Germline-derived CDR1 and CDR2 are DFQATT and SNEGSKA (reference sequence). Trimming stripped 6 bases from V and 2 bases from J, with 13 bases between. The CDR3 loop spans 13 amino acids. In nucleotides, the CDR3 is TGCAGTGCCCATGACAGGTCCAACACTGAAGCTTTCTTT. It yields the protein CSAHDRSNTEAFF.

The chain uses TRBV7-2 and TRBJ1-5, with 7 bases matching TRBD1. CDR1 SGHTA and CDR2 FQGNSA come from the germline V gene. This CDR3 has 13 amino acids. V shed 5 bases, J shed 3 bases, and the junction held 1 base outside the gene matches. The DNA of the CDR3 is TGTGCCAGCAGCGGGACAGCCAATCAGCCCCAGCATTTT. Amino acids: CASSGTANQPQHF.

This clonotype was picked up a small number of times. This chain uses TRBV28 with TRBJ2-7; D unresolved. V shed 2 bases and J shed 0 bases, with 5 bases lying between them. The CDR3 is made up of 13 amino acids. Per the germline V gene, CDR1 is MDHEN and CDR2 is SYDVKM. This chain's CDR3 is CASSLAASYEQYF. The CDR3 DNA follows: TGTGCCAGCAGTTTAGCGGCCTCCTACGAGCAGTACTTC.

The sample holds a few counts of this clonotype. The rearrangement links TRBV6-2 or TRBV6-3 to TRBJ2-1; 8 positions match TRBD2. This CDR3 region has 16 residues. The J segment lost 4 bases and the V segment lost 0 bases, leaving 5 bases of the junction unmatched. The V gene's germline CDR1 is MNHEY and CDR2 SVGEGT. CDR3: CASSYSTGLVYNEQFF. DNA of the CDR3: TGTGCCAGCAGTTACTCGACGGGACTAGTTTACAATGAGCAGTTCTTC.

This clonotype was detected only a few times. The rearrangement links TRBV15 to TRBJ2-6; D is uncertain. Per the germline V gene, CDR1 is LNHNV and CDR2 is YYDKDF (reference sequence). V was cut by 5 bases and J by 0 bases, with 5 bases left in between. CDR3 length: 14 amino acids. The CDR3 is CATSHDSGANVLTF. The CDR3 nucleotides are TGTGCCACCAGCCATGACTCTGGGGCCAACGTCCTGACTTTC.

The chain links TRBV7-8 to TRBJ2-1; unclear D gene. The ends were cut back, 3 bases at V and 6 bases at J, with 9 bases in the middle. The CDR3 loop spans 13 amino acids. The germline CDR1 and CDR2 sequences are SGHVS and FQNEAQ. CDR3 in DNA: TGTGCCAGCAGCTTTCACGGAAGCAATGAGCAGTTCTTC. Translated: CASSFHGSNEQFF.

This clonotype was seen repeatedly, ten times or more. This chain connects TRBV5-4 to TRBJ2-7; D possibly corresponds to TRBD2 (6 bases). Germline CDR1 reads SGHNT; CDR2 reads YYREEE (reference sequence). The CDR3 contains 14 residues. Trimming stripped 0 bases from V and 7 bases from J, with 14 bases between. The CDR3 reads CASSLGVSAGEQYF. The CDR3 DNA follows: TGTGCCAGCAGCTTGGGGGTCTCCGCGGGGGAGCAGTACTTC.

This clonotype turned up a few times. The rearrangement uses TRBV7-9 and TRBJ2-7; 7 bases align to TRBD1. Trimming removed 1 base from V and 5 bases from J; junction bases left unmatched: 5. Germline-derived CDR1 and CDR2 are SEHNR and FQNEAQ (reference sequence). The length of the CDR3 is 14 residues. CDR3 in amino acids: CASSLGDRANEQYF. CDR3 in DNA: TGTGCCAGCAGCTTAGGGGACAGAGCCAACGAGCAGTACTTC.

The genes are TRBV6-6 and TRBJ2-1; TRBD2 matches 12 bases. Losses at the gene ends were 0 bases for V and 4 bases for J; bases not matched to a gene: 4. The V gene's germline CDR1 is MNHNY and CDR2 SVGAGI (reference sequence). This CDR3 spans 17 amino acids. CDR3 loop: CASSYSSLAGGYNEQFF. The CDR3 region has the DNA TGTGCCAGCAGTTACTCGAGTCTAGCGGGGGGGTACAATGAGCAGTTCTTC.

The chain is built from TRBV12-3 or TRBV12-4 and TRBJ2-3; D remains unclear. V gave up 1 base and J gave up 0 bases, with 11 bases separating them. This CDR3 is built from 16 residues. In nucleotides, the CDR3 is TGTGCCAGCAGTTTAGTTCCGAAGCCTAGCACAGATACGCAGTATTTT. It specifies CASSLVPKPSTDTQYF.

This chain uses TRBV7-3 with TRBJ2-3, with D perhaps matching TRBD1 or TRBD2 (5 bases each). The germline CDR1 and CDR2 sequences are SGHTA and FQGTGA. The CDR3 is 17 amino acids. V lost 1 base, J lost 0 bases, and 14 bases lay in between. The CDR3 region is CASSLIGPWGSTDTQYF. The DNA for the CDR3 is TGTGCCAGCAGCTTAATAGGCCCTTGGGGGAGCACAGATACGCAGTATTTT.

V is TRBV4-3 and J is TRBJ1-2; D is perhaps TRBD1 (5 bases). V lost 0 bases and J 5 bases, leaving 10 bases between the germline ends. The germline V gene encodes CDR1 LGHNA and CDR2 YSLEER. The CDR3 totals 14 residues. The CDR3 reads CASSQESGKYGYTF. The CDR3 nucleotides are TGCGCCAGCAGCCAAGAATCAGGGAAATATGGCTACACCTTC.

This clonotype was detected a few times. J is TRBJ1-3 and V is TRBV5-5; TRBD1 aligns across 8 bases. The trim removed 4 bases at V and 4 bases at J, leaving 1 base unmatched. Germline assignment: CDR1 SGHKS and CDR2 YYEKEE (reference sequence). The CDR3 extends over 13 amino acids. CDR3 region: CASSGDRGNTIYF. CDR3 coding DNA: TGTGCCAGCAGCGGGGACAGGGGAAACACCATATATTTT.

This clonotype was seen ten or more times. This rearrangement joins TRBV12-3 or TRBV12-4 to TRBJ2-5, with D perhaps given as TRBD1 or TRBD2 (5 bases each). This CDR3 has 14 amino acids. Trimming took off 6 bases at V and 5 bases at J, with 16 bases between the two ends. For the CDR3, the DNA is TGTGCCAGCAGGAGCCGGGCCGAGGGGGAGACCCAGTACTTC. Amino acids: CASRSRAEGETQYF.

The chain joins TRBV7-9 to TRBJ2-3; D possibly corresponds to TRBD1 (6 bases). The CDR3 is made up of 16 amino acids. Trimming left V 1 base short and J 4 bases short, with 15 bases between. CDR1 is SEHNR and CDR2 is FQNEAQ in the germline V gene (reference sequence). The CDR3, as DNA: TGTGCCAGCAGCTTAGTGGTGACAGGTTTGGCAGATACGCAGTATTTT. Residues: CASSLVVTGLADTQYF.

The DNA of the CDR3 is TGCGCCAGCAGCCAAGAGGTTCAGGGGCCCATTTATGGCTACACCTTC. Protein product: CASSQEVQGPIYGYTF. This chain joins TRBV4-1 and TRBJ1-2; TRBD1 might be the D (6 bases). Trimming cost V 0 bases and J 5 bases, with 16 bases left between them. Germline CDR1 and CDR2: MGHRA and YSYEKL. This CDR3 spans 16 amino acids.

There are a few counts of this clonotype. The chain joins TRBV5-1 to TRBJ2-7, with a tentative D call TRBD1 (6 bases). Trimming removed 5 bases at V and 2 bases at J, with 26 bases between. This CDR3 comprises 18 residues. The germline gives CDR1 SGHRS, CDR2 YFSETQ. The CDR3 spells CASRTGISTRGGTYEQYF. CDR3 DNA: TGCGCCAGCAGAACCGGGATATCAACCAGGGGCGGCACCTACGAGCAGTACTTC.

This clonotype turned up a few times. The CDR3 loop is CASSQDSAVVNEQFF. The CDR3 region has the DNA TGCGCCAGCAGCCAAGATTCAGCGGTGGTAAATGAGCAGTTCTTC. The chain links TRBV4-3 to TRBJ2-1; the D gene is possibly TRBD2 (5 bases). Germline values: CDR1 LGHNA, CDR2 YSLEER. The CDR3 consists of 15 residues. V was pared by 0 bases and J by 7 bases, with 13 bases between.

The chain is built from TRBV24-1 and TRBJ2-3, with 8 bases identical to TRBD2. Germline V gene sequence: CDR1 KGHDR, CDR2 SFDVKD. Unmatched junction bases numbered 10, after V lost 0 bases and J lost 0 bases. The CDR3 consists of 19 residues. This CDR3 is CATSDLRGTGGTSTDTQYF. CDR3 coding DNA: TGTGCCACCAGTGATTTGCGGGGAACGGGGGGGACTAGCACAGATACGCAGTATTTT.